A selection of T cell receptor beta chains follows, all from one sample in a study of T cells in Graves' hyperthyroidism and ophthalmopathy. TCRdb recomputed calls from the multiplex PCR reads with MiXCR, one row per CDR3 protein. Of some 560,000 distinct CDR3 sequences listed, approximately 15% were seen once; the top ten hold approximately 13%. Sequenced material: blood. The receptor set was obtained from a middle-aged woman with Graves' hyperthyroidism. Each CDR3 is given with its conserved first and last residue. The order of the fields is V gene, clone size, D gene, J gene, CDR3 protein, CDR3 DNA. D genes are given only for firm matches. Some rows have no size entry. The others give once, few or many, or a class for an expanded clone.

v_call: TRBV5-6; clone_size: -; d_call: -; j_call: TRBJ2-3; cdr3_aa: CASSRPDREADTQYF; cdr3_nt: TGTGCCAGCAGCCGTCCGGATAGAGAGGCAGATACGCAGTATTTT
v_call: TRBV12-3/TRBV12-4; clone_size: many; d_call: TRBD2; j_call: TRBJ2-1; cdr3_aa: CASSLTRLGGDNEQFF; cdr3_nt: TGTGCCAGCAGTTTGACAAGACTTGGGGGGGACAATGAGCAGTTCTTC
v_call: TRBV2; clone_size: few; d_call: -; j_call: TRBJ2-6; cdr3_aa: CASSDRITSGANVLTF; cdr3_nt: TGTGCCAGCAGTGACAGGATTACCTCTGGGGCCAACGTCCTGACTTTC
v_call: TRBV28; clone_size: many; d_call: -; j_call: TRBJ2-4; cdr3_aa: CASSLPGERKNIQYF; cdr3_nt: TGTGCCAGCAGTTTACCCGGCGAGAGAAAAAACATTCAGTACTTC
v_call: TRBV2; clone_size: many; d_call: -; j_call: TRBJ2-7; cdr3_aa: CASSEDRVWTYEQYF; cdr3_nt: TGTGCCAGCAGTGAAGACAGGGTTTGGACCTACGAGCAGTACTTC
v_call: TRBV19; clone_size: few; d_call: -; j_call: TRBJ2-5; cdr3_aa: CASIYWSSTETQYF; cdr3_nt: TGTGCCAGTATCTACTGGTCCAGCACGGAGACCCAGTACTTC
v_call: TRBV30; clone_size: many; d_call: TRBD2; j_call: TRBJ2-3; cdr3_aa: CAWRSSGSVDTQYF; cdr3_nt: TGTGCCTGGAGAAGTAGCGGGAGTGTAGATACGCAGTATTTT
v_call: TRBV24-1; clone_size: many; d_call: -; j_call: TRBJ1-5; cdr3_aa: CATSEGSMGQPQHF; cdr3_nt: TGTGCCACCAGTGAGGGTTCCATGGGCCAGCCCCAGCATTTT
v_call: TRBV5-1; clone_size: many; d_call: TRBD2; j_call: TRBJ2-3; cdr3_aa: CASSAWDYHTDTQYF; cdr3_nt: TGCGCCAGCAGCGCCTGGGACTACCACACAGATACGCAGTATTTT
v_call: TRBV5-1; clone_size: few; d_call: -; j_call: TRBJ1-2; cdr3_aa: CASSLPGGYGYTF; cdr3_nt: TGCGCCAGCAGCTTGCCGGGGGGCTATGGCTACACCTTC
v_call: TRBV6-1; clone_size: few; d_call: -; j_call: TRBJ1-2; cdr3_aa: CASSGGGIYYGYTF; cdr3_nt: TGTGCCAGCAGTGGGGGGGGGATCTATTATGGCTACACCTTC
v_call: TRBV5-6; clone_size: -; d_call: -; j_call: TRBJ1-5; cdr3_aa: CASSLGSVSNQPQHF; cdr3_nt: TGTGCCAGCAGCTTGGGGTCGGTTAGCAATCAGCCCCAGCATTTT
v_call: TRBV6-5; clone_size: many; d_call: TRBD2; j_call: TRBJ2-7; cdr3_aa: CASSYSLAGGIHEQYF; cdr3_nt: TGTGCCAGCAGTTACTCGTTAGCGGGAGGTATCCACGAGCAGTACTTC
v_call: TRBV6-5; clone_size: few; d_call: -; j_call: TRBJ2-5; cdr3_aa: CASSYSMLTNSETQYF; cdr3_nt: TGTGCCAGCAGTTACTCGATGCTGACGAATTCGGAGACCCAGTACTTC
v_call: TRBV27; clone_size: many; d_call: TRBD1; j_call: TRBJ1-5; cdr3_aa: CASSLTGVNQPQHF; cdr3_nt: TGTGCCAGCAGTCTGACAGGGGTGAATCAGCCCCAGCATTTT
v_call: TRBV30; clone_size: many; d_call: -; j_call: TRBJ2-5; cdr3_aa: CAWRSHGGYQETQYF; cdr3_nt: TGTGCCTGGAGGTCCCACGGAGGCTACCAAGAGACCCAGTACTTC
v_call: TRBV4-1; clone_size: few; d_call: -; j_call: TRBJ1-6; cdr3_aa: CASSQDGQDNSPLHF; cdr3_nt: TGCGCCAGCAGCCAAGATGGCCAGGATAATTCACCCCTCCACTTT
v_call: TRBV2; clone_size: many; d_call: -; j_call: TRBJ1-1; cdr3_aa: CASWGLRDTEAFF; cdr3_nt: TGTGCCAGCTGGGGGCTTCGAGACACTGAAGCTTTCTTT
v_call: TRBV2; clone_size: many; d_call: TRBD2; j_call: TRBJ2-1; cdr3_aa: CASTLAEYNEQFF; cdr3_nt: TGTGCCAGCACGCTAGCGGAGTACAATGAGCAGTTCTTC
v_call: TRBV12-3/TRBV12-4; clone_size: many; d_call: TRBD2; j_call: TRBJ2-2; cdr3_aa: CASRRGLAGATGELFF; cdr3_nt: TGTGCCAGCAGGCGGGGACTAGCGGGTGCTACCGGGGAGCTGTTTTTT
v_call: TRBV19; clone_size: few; d_call: -; j_call: TRBJ2-2; cdr3_aa: CASSRGKLTAGELFF; cdr3_nt: TGTGCCAGTAGTAGGGGGAAGTTGACGGCCGGGGAGCTGTTTTTT
v_call: TRBV20-1; clone_size: many; d_call: TRBD2; j_call: TRBJ2-3; cdr3_aa: CSARHKRESTDTQYF; cdr3_nt: TGCAGTGCTAGACACAAGCGGGAGTCGACAGATACGCAGTATTTT
v_call: TRBV2; clone_size: many; d_call: -; j_call: TRBJ2-7; cdr3_aa: CASSDTESYEQYF; cdr3_nt: TGTGCCAGCAGCGACACGGAGAGTTACGAGCAGTACTTC
v_call: TRBV28; clone_size: many; d_call: TRBD2; j_call: TRBJ2-1; cdr3_aa: CASSPGLAGNSYNEQFF; cdr3_nt: TGTGCCAGCAGCCCCGGACTAGCGGGGAACTCCTACAATGAGCAGTTCTTC
v_call: TRBV7-8; clone_size: many; d_call: -; j_call: TRBJ2-5; cdr3_aa: CASSLAGHQETQYF; cdr3_nt: TGTGCCAGCAGCTTAGCCGGACACCAAGAGACCCAGTACTTC
v_call: TRBV29-1; clone_size: -; d_call: -; j_call: TRBJ2-7; cdr3_aa: CSVRGGESGLHEQYF; cdr3_nt: TGCAGCGTCCGAGGGGGGGAGTCAGGGTTACACGAGCAGTACTTC
v_call: TRBV5-4; clone_size: many; d_call: TRBD1; j_call: TRBJ2-5; cdr3_aa: CASSETGGKQTQYF; cdr3_nt: TGTGCCAGCAGCGAGACAGGGGGGAAACAGACCCAGTACTTC
v_call: TRBV3-1; clone_size: many; d_call: TRBD1; j_call: TRBJ1-2; cdr3_aa: CASSPQGGNYGYTF; cdr3_nt: TGTGCCAGCAGCCCGCAGGGGGGAAACTATGGCTACACCTTC
v_call: TRBV7-9; clone_size: few; d_call: TRBD2; j_call: TRBJ2-7; cdr3_aa: CASSFPLLAGGPNEQYF; cdr3_nt: TGTGCCAGCAGCTTCCCCCTACTAGCGGGAGGGCCGAACGAGCAGTACTTC
v_call: TRBV6-1; clone_size: once; d_call: -; j_call: TRBJ2-3; cdr3_aa: CASSESLTGCTDTQYF; cdr3_nt: TGTGCCAGCAGTGAGTCTCTAACAGGGTGCACAGATACGCAGTATTTT
v_call: TRBV10-3; clone_size: few; d_call: -; j_call: TRBJ1-2; cdr3_aa: CAISDIGGYTF; cdr3_nt: TGTGCCATCAGTGATATCGGTGGCTACACCTTC
v_call: TRBV5-5; clone_size: -; d_call: TRBD2; j_call: TRBJ2-1; cdr3_aa: CASSLSPSGRAFYEQFF; cdr3_nt: TGTGCCAGCAGCTTGTCTCCTAGCGGGAGGGCCTTTTATGAGCAGTTCTTC
v_call: TRBV10-3; clone_size: many; d_call: -; j_call: TRBJ2-1; cdr3_aa: CAISVQGHNEQFF; cdr3_nt: TGTGCCATCAGCGTCCAAGGACACAATGAGCAGTTCTTC
v_call: TRBV5-6; clone_size: once; d_call: TRBD2; j_call: TRBJ2-6; cdr3_aa: CASSGIGTVSGRSPSGANVLTF; cdr3_nt: TGTGCCAGCAGTGGAATAGGGACAGTTAGCGGGAGGTCCCCCTCTGGGGCCAACGTCCTGACTTTC
v_call: TRBV11-1; clone_size: -; d_call: -; j_call: TRBJ2-7; cdr3_aa: CASTSAEAAYEQYF; cdr3_nt: TGTGCCAGCACCTCAGCCGAGGCCGCCTACGAGCAGTACTTC
v_call: TRBV5-1; clone_size: -; d_call: -; j_call: TRBJ1-4; cdr3_aa: CASSLQGYNNEKLFF; cdr3_nt: TGCGCCAGCAGCTTGCAGGGGTACAATAATGAAAAACTGTTTTTT
v_call: TRBV10-3; clone_size: few; d_call: -; j_call: TRBJ2-7; cdr3_aa: CATGQSYEQYF; cdr3_nt: TGTGCCACTGGACAGTCCTACGAGCAGTACTTC
v_call: TRBV9; clone_size: few; d_call: -; j_call: TRBJ1-1; cdr3_aa: CASSVGVKDEAFF; cdr3_nt: TGTGCCAGCAGCGTGGGGGTGAAAGACGAAGCTTTCTTT
v_call: TRBV20-1; clone_size: many; d_call: TRBD2; j_call: TRBJ2-7; cdr3_aa: CSAMLAGAEQYF; cdr3_nt: TGCAGTGCTATGCTAGCGGGAGCCGAGCAGTACTTC
v_call: TRBV24-1; clone_size: few; d_call: TRBD2; j_call: TRBJ2-1; cdr3_aa: CATSVLGLASNEQFF; cdr3_nt: TGTGCCACCAGTGTCCTGGGACTAGCGAGCAATGAGCAGTTCTTC
v_call: TRBV28; clone_size: many; d_call: -; j_call: TRBJ2-7; cdr3_aa: CASSRSRAGREQYF; cdr3_nt: TGTGCCAGCAGCCGGAGCAGGGCAGGGAGGGAGCAGTACTTC
v_call: TRBV29-1; clone_size: many; d_call: -; j_call: TRBJ2-3; cdr3_aa: CSVCSSTDTQYF; cdr3_nt: TGCAGCGTTTGTTCAAGCACAGATACGCAGTATTTT
v_call: TRBV5-8; clone_size: -; d_call: -; j_call: TRBJ2-5; cdr3_aa: CASSPNVGLRVQYF; cdr3_nt: TGTGCCAGCAGCCCTAACGTTGGACTCCGAGTCCAGTACTTC
v_call: TRBV30; clone_size: few; d_call: TRBD1; j_call: TRBJ1-2; cdr3_aa: CAWRQGQALGGYTF; cdr3_nt: TGTGCCTGGAGACAAGGACAGGCTCTGGGTGGCTACACCTTC
v_call: TRBV3-1; clone_size: many; d_call: -; j_call: TRBJ2-1; cdr3_aa: CASSQGTPSPNEQFF; cdr3_nt: TGTGCCAGCAGCCAAGGGACTCCGTCTCCCAATGAGCAGTTCTTC
v_call: TRBV7-9; clone_size: -; d_call: TRBD2; j_call: TRBJ2-1; cdr3_aa: CASSLAASGDNEQFF; cdr3_nt: TGTGCCAGCAGCTTAGCGGCTAGCGGGGACAATGAGCAGTTCTTC
v_call: TRBV5-4; clone_size: -; d_call: -; j_call: TRBJ2-1; cdr3_aa: CASSPTGGGGSYNEQFF; cdr3_nt: TGTGCCAGCAGCCCAACCGGGGGAGGCGGGTCCTACAATGAGCAGTTCTTC
v_call: TRBV28; clone_size: -; d_call: TRBD1; j_call: TRBJ2-2; cdr3_aa: CASVSGGTGELFF; cdr3_nt: TGTGCCAGCGTATCAGGGGGCACCGGGGAGCTGTTTTTT
v_call: TRBV15; clone_size: few; d_call: TRBD1; j_call: TRBJ1-4; cdr3_aa: CATSRSGTGVGEKLFF; cdr3_nt: TGTGCCACCAGCAGATCCGGGACAGGGGTTGGTGAAAAACTGTTTTTT
v_call: TRBV10-3; clone_size: few; d_call: -; j_call: TRBJ2-6; cdr3_aa: CAISVSDLTHSGANVLTF; cdr3_nt: TGTGCCATCAGCGTCTCCGACTTAACCCACTCTGGGGCCAACGTCCTGACTTTC
v_call: TRBV28; clone_size: -; d_call: -; j_call: TRBJ1-4; cdr3_aa: CANSLVGEKLFF; cdr3_nt: TGTGCCAACAGTTTAGTCGGAGAAAAACTGTTTTTT
v_call: TRBV13; clone_size: many; d_call: -; j_call: TRBJ2-1; cdr3_aa: CASNHGMQGTYNEQFF; cdr3_nt: TGTGCCAGCAACCACGGAATGCAGGGTACTTACAATGAGCAGTTCTTC
v_call: TRBV30; clone_size: once; d_call: -; j_call: TRBJ2-2; cdr3_aa: CAWNGGRTGELFF; cdr3_nt: TGTGCCTGGAATGGGGGGCGCACCGGGGAGCTGTTTTTT